Listed below are T cell receptor beta chains from one sample, sequenced in a study of beta chain features in type 1 diabetes. The data were produced by immunoSEQ multiplex PCR, yet TCRdb's version contains in-frame clones alone and is incomplete. The sample holds 250,000 to 300,000 clones, approximately 25% seen once. Specimen: naive CD4+ T cells from blood. The receptors stem from a woman between 25 and 40 years old with type 1 diabetes. Both conserved end residues are part of each CDR3. A D gene is named only where the DNA matches it firmly. Some rows have no size entry. The others give once, few or many, or a class for an expanded clone.

clone size: -
V gene: TRBV29-1
D gene: TRBD2
J gene: TRBJ2-1
CDR3 length: 14
CDR3 DNA: TGCAGCGTTTCGGCTAGCGGCCGCATCAATGAGCAGTTCTTC
CDR3 protein: CSVSASGRINEQFF

clone size: few
V gene: TRBV18
D gene: -
J gene: TRBJ2-1
CDR3 length: 12
CDR3 DNA: TGTGCCAGCTCACAGGGGTTTCATGAGCAGTTCTTC
CDR3 protein: CASSQGFHEQFF

clone size: -
V gene: TRBV11-2
D gene: -
J gene: TRBJ2-5
CDR3 length: 16
CDR3 DNA: TGTGCCAGCAGCCCCCTTGAGGGAAGAGGTGGGGAGACCCAGTACTTC
CDR3 protein: CASSPLEGRGGETQYF

clone size: -
V gene: TRBV7-3
D gene: -
J gene: TRBJ1-1
CDR3 length: 13
CDR3 DNA: TGTGCCAGCAGCTTGGCAGGTCAAACTGAAGCTTTCTTT
CDR3 protein: CASSLAGQTEAFF

clone size: few
V gene: TRBV7-2
D gene: -
J gene: TRBJ2-3
CDR3 length: 14
CDR3 DNA: TGTGCCAGCAGCTTAAGCGGTAGCACAGATACGCAGTATTTT
CDR3 protein: CASSLSGSTDTQYF

clone size: few
V gene: TRBV29-1
D gene: -
J gene: TRBJ2-5
CDR3 length: 12
CDR3 DNA: TGCAGCGTTTCGGCAGGCCAGGAGACCCAGTACTTC
CDR3 protein: CSVSAGQETQYF

clone size: few
V gene: TRBV7-9
D gene: TRBD1
J gene: TRBJ1-3
CDR3 length: 16
CDR3 DNA: TGTGCCAGCAGCTTCCAGGGGGCGAACTCTGGAAACACCATATATTTT
CDR3 protein: CASSFQGANSGNTIYF

clone size: -
V gene: TRBV27
D gene: -
J gene: TRBJ2-5
CDR3 length: 11
CDR3 DNA: TGTGCCAGCAGGGGGGGAGAGACCCAGTACTTC
CDR3 protein: CASRGGETQYF

clone size: few
V gene: TRBV6-5
D gene: TRBD1
J gene: TRBJ1-4
CDR3 length: 14
CDR3 DNA: TGTGCCAGCAGTACGACAGGGTTTAATGAAAAACTGTTTTTT
CDR3 protein: CASSTTGFNEKLFF

clone size: few
V gene: TRBV2
D gene: TRBD1
J gene: TRBJ2-1
CDR3 length: 15
CDR3 DNA: TGTGCCAGCAGTGGCTCGGGACAGGGATGGAATGAGCAGTTCTTC
CDR3 protein: CASSGSGQGWNEQFF